These T cell receptor beta chains were read from a single sample in a study of OX40 agonist ivuxolimab in advanced cancers. The repertoire was sequenced with immunoSEQ multiplex PCR; TCRdb's copy has only in-frame clones and lacks some. The sample yields about 44,000 clones, 65% to 85% seen once. The sequences come from CD4+ or CD8+ T cells sorted from blood, collected in a trial of the OX40 agonist ivuxolimab. These receptors were obtained from an adult with an advanced solid tumor such as melanoma, head and neck, liver or kidney cancer. Both conserved end residues are part of each CDR3. Each record gives: clone size, D gene, V gene, J gene, CDR3 DNA, CDR3 protein. D genes are given only for firm matches. Rows may omit the clone size; those that give it use once, few, many or a size class.

abundance: -; d_gene: -; v_gene: TRBV2; j_gene: TRBJ2-1; CDR3nt: TGTGCCAGCAAAAAGGAAGGGGGCAATGAGCAGTTCTTC; CDR3aa: CASKKEGGNEQFF
abundance: -; d_gene: TRBD2; v_gene: TRBV10-1; j_gene: TRBJ2-7; CDR3nt: TGCGCCAGCAGTTCGGGGACTAGCGGGAGTGAGCAGTACTTC; CDR3aa: CASSSGTSGSEQYF
abundance: -; d_gene: TRBD2; v_gene: TRBV18; j_gene: TRBJ2-2; CDR3nt: TGTGCCAGCTCCCCAAGACTAGCGGGGGCGAACACCGGGGAGCTGTTTTTT; CDR3aa: CASSPRLAGANTGELFF
abundance: -; d_gene: -; v_gene: TRBV6-1; j_gene: TRBJ2-7; CDR3nt: TGTGCCAGCACCCCCGGGCCCTCGAAGTCTCAGTACTTC; CDR3aa: CASTPGPSKSQYF
abundance: -; d_gene: -; v_gene: TRBV7-8; j_gene: TRBJ2-7; CDR3nt: TGTGCCAGCAGCTTCCAGGGAACCACCTACGAGCAGTACTTC; CDR3aa: CASSFQGTTYEQYF
abundance: few; d_gene: TRBD1; v_gene: TRBV13; j_gene: TRBJ2-7; CDR3nt: TGTGCCAGCAGCTTACGGACAGGGGGCTCCGAGCAGTACTTC; CDR3aa: CASSLRTGGSEQYF
abundance: -; d_gene: -; v_gene: TRBV28; j_gene: TRBJ2-7; CDR3nt: TGTGCCAGCAGCCCATTGAAAAGGGGCGAGCAGTACTTC; CDR3aa: CASSPLKRGEQYF
abundance: -; d_gene: -; v_gene: TRBV10-3; j_gene: TRBJ2-7; CDR3nt: TGTGCCATCAGTGCGGCGGGTTGGGGCGAACTTGGCGAGCAGTACTTC; CDR3aa: CAISAAGWGELGEQYF
abundance: -; d_gene: -; v_gene: TRBV18; j_gene: TRBJ2-3; CDR3nt: TGTGCCAGCTCACCATTCAGTCCAGCGGGCCTCTCCACAGATACGCAGTATTTT; CDR3aa: CASSPFSPAGLSTDTQYF
abundance: few; d_gene: TRBD1; v_gene: TRBV30; j_gene: TRBJ1-1; CDR3nt: TGTGCCTGGAGATATAACAGGGGGGCTGAAGCTTTCTTT; CDR3aa: CAWRYNRGAEAFF